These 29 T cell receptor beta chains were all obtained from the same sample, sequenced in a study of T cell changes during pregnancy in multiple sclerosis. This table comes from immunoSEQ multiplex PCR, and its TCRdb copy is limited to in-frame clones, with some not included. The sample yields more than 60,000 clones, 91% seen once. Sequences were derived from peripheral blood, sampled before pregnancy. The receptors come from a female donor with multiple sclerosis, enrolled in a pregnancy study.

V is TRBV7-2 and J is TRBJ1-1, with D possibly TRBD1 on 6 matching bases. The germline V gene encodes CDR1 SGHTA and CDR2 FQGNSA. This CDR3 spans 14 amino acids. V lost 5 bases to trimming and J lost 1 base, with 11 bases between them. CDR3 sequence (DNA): TGTGCCAGCAGCGTTCAACAGGGGAACACTGAAGCTTTCTTT. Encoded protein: CASSVQQGNTEAFF.

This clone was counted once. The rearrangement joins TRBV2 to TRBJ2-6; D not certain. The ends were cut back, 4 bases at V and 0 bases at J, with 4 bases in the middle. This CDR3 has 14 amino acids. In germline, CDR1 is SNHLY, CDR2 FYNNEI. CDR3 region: CASSVSSGANVLTF. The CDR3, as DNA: TGTGCCAGCAGTGTGAGCTCTGGGGCCAACGTCCTGACTTTC.

The CDR3 region is CASSIYPGQPQHF. The CDR3 DNA is TGTGCCAGTAGTATTTATCCAGGTCAGCCCCAGCATTTT. This rearrangement joins TRBV19 to TRBJ1-5; D gene uncertain. The germline V gene encodes CDR1 LNHDA and CDR2 SQIVND (reference sequence). The V gene lost 3 bases and the J gene lost 6 bases, with 9 bases spanning the gap. The CDR3 extends over 13 amino acids.

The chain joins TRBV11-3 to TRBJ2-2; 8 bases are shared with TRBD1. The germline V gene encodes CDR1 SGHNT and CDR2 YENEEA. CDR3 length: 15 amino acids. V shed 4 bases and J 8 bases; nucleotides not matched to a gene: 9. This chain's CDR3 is CASSSYSQGGGELFF. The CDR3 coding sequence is TGTGCCAGCAGCTCCTACTCACAGGGGGGAGGGGAGCTGTTTTTT.

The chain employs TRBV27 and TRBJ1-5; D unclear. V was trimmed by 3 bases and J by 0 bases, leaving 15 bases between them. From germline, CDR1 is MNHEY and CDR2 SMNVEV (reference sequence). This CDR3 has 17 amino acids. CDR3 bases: TGTGCCAGCAGTTTCCGCCGAGACATTCTTAGCAATCAGCCCCAGCATTTT. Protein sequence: CASSFRRDILSNQPQHF.

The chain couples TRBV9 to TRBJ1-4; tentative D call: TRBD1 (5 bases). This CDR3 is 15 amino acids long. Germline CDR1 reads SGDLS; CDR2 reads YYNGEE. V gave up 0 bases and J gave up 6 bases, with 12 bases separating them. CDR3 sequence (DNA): TGTGCCAGCAGCGTAGGGCAGGGAGGTCATGAAAAACTGTTTTTT. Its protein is CASSVGQGGHEKLFF.

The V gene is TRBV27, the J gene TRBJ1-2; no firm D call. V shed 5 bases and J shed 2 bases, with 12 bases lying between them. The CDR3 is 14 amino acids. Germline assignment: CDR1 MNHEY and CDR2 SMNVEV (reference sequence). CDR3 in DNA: TGTGCCAGCAGTAAATCGACGGAGAACTATGGCTACACCTTC. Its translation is CASSKSTENYGYTF.

DNA for the CDR3: TGTGCCAGCAGTGAGTGGGGAGGCGCTAGCTCCTACGAGCAGTACTTC. This translates into CASSEWGGASSYEQYF. This sequence joins TRBV2 and TRBJ2-7, with a weak D call TRBD2 (6 bases). The germline gives CDR1 SNHLY, CDR2 FYNNEI. CDR3 length equals 16 residues. Trimming removed 3 bases from V and 0 bases from J, with 15 bases in between.

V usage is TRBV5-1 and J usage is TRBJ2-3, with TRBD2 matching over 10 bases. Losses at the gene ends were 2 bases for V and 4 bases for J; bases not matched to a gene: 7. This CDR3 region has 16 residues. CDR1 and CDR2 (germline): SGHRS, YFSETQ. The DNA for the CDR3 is TGCGCCAGCAGCTTACTAGCGGGGAATGGGGCAGATACGCAGTATTTT. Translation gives CASSLLAGNGADTQYF.

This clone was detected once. The CDR3 DNA reads as TGTGCCAGCAGCTTAGGGGGGGTCCGCGAAGCTTTCTTT. Translated: CASSLGGVREAFF. This chain links TRBV7-8 with TRBJ1-1; weak D call: TRBD1 (5 bases). The CDR3 is 13 residues long. The V and J ends lost 1 base and 8 bases respectively, with 11 bases between them. From germline, CDR1 is SGHVS and CDR2 FQNEAQ.

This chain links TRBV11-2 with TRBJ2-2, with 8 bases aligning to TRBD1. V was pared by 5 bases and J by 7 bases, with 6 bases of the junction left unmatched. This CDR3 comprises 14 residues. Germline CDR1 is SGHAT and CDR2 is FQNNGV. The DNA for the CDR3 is TGTGCCAGCAGCCCCGGGACAGGAATCGGGGAGCTGTTTTTT. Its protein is CASSPGTGIGELFF.

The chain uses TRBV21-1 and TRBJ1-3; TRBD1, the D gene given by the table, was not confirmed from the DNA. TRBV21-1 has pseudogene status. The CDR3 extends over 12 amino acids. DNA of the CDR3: TGTGCCAGCGAACAGGGACGGAACACCATATATTTT. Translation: CASEQGRNTIYF.

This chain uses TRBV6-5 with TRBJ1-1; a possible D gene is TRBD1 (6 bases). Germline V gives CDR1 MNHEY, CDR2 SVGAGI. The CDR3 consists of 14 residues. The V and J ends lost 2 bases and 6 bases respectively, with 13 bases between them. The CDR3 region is CASSYKGGSSEAFF. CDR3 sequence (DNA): TGTGCCAGCAGTTACAAAGGGGGTAGCTCTGAAGCTTTCTTT.

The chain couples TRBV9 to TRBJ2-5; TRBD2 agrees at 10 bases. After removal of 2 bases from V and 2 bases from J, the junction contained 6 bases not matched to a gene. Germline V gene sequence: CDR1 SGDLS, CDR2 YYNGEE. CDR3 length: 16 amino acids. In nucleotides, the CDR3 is TGTGCCAGCAGCGTTAGCGGGGGGCCAACACAAGAGACCCAGTACTTC. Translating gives CASSVSGGPTQETQYF.

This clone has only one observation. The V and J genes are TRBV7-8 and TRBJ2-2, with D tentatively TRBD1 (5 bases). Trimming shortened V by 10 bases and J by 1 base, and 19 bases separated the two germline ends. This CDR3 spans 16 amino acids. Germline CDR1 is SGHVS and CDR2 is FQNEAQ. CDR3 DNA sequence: TGTGCCATCGGGTCACATGGACAAGGGAACACCGGGGAGCTGTTTTTT. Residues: CAIGSHGQGNTGELFF.

This CDR3 reads CAWTLTGSSYNSPLHF. For the CDR3, the DNA is TGTGCCTGGACCTTGACAGGGAGCTCCTATAATTCACCCCTCCACTTT. The V and J genes are TRBV30 and TRBJ1-6; 7 nucleotides agree with TRBD1. This CDR3 has 16 residues. CDR1 is GTSNPN, CDR2 SVGIG, per germline (reference sequence). After removal of 4 bases from V and 0 bases from J, the junction contained 6 bases not matched to a gene.

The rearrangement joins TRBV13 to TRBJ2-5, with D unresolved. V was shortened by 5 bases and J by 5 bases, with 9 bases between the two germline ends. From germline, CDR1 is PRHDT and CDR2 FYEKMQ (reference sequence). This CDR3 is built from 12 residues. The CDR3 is CASSPRTETQYF. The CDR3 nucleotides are TGTGCCAGCAGCCCTAGAACTGAGACCCAGTACTTC.

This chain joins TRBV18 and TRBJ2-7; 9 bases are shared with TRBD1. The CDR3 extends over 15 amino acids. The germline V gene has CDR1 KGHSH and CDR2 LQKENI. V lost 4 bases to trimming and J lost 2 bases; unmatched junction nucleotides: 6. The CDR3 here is CASSLGTGITYEQYF. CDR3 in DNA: TGTGCCAGCTCACTCGGGACAGGGATCACCTACGAGCAGTACTTC.

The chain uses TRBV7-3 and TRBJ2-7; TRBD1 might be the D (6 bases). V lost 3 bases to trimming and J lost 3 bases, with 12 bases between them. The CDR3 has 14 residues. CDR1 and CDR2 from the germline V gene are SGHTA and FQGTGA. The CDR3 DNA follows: TGTGCCAGCAGCTTTGGGACAAGGAACTACGAGCAGTACTTC. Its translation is CASSFGTRNYEQYF.

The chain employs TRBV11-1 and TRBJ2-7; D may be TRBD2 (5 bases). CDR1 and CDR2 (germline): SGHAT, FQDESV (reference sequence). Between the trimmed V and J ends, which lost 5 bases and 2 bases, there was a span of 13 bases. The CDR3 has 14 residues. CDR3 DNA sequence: TGTGCCAGCAGCCGGCTGGGAGCAACCTACGAGCAGTACTTC. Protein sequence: CASSRLGATYEQYF.

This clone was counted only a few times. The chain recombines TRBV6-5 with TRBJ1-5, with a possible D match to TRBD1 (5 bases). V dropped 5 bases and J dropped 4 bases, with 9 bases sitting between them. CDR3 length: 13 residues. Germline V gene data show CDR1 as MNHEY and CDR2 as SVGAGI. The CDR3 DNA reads TGTGCCAGCAGTGAACAGGATAATCAGCCCCAGCATTTT. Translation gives CASSEQDNQPQHF.

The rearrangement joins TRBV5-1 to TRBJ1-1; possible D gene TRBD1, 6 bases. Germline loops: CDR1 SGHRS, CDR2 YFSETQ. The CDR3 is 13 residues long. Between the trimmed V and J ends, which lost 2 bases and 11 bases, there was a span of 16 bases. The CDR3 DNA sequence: TGCGCCAGCAGCTTCGGGACACCCGCGCGGGCTTTCTTT. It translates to CASSFGTPARAFF. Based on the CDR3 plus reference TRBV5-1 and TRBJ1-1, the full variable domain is KAGVTQTPRYLIKTRGQQVTLSCSPISGHRSVSWYQQTPGQGLQFLFEYFSETQRNKGNFPGRFSGRQFSNSRSEMNVSTLELGDSALYLCASSFGTPARAFFGQGTRLTVV.

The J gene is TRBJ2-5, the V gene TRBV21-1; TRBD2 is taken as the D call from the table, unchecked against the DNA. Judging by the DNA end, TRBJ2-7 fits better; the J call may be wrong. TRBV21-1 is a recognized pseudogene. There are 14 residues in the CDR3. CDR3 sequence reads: CASSMGLEKAEQYF. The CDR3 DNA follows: TGTGCCAGCAGCATGGGACTAGAGAAGGCCGAGCAGTACTTC.

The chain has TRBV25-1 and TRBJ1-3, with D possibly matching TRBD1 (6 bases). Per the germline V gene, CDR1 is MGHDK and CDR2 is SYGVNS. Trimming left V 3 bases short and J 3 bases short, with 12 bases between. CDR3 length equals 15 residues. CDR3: CASSDLGANGNTIYF. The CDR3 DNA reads TGTGCCAGCAGTGACCTGGGGGCGAATGGAAACACCATATATTTT.

This CDR3 is CASSYSVQGARETQYF. The DNA of the CDR3 is TGTGCCAGCAGTTACTCGGTTCAGGGGGCGCGGGAGACCCAGTACTTC. This chain uses TRBV6-6 with TRBJ2-5, with 8 positions matching TRBD1. The V gene end was trimmed by 0 bases and the J gene end by 5 bases; junction bases not matched to a gene: 8. Germline values: CDR1 MNHNY, CDR2 SVGAGI (reference sequence). The CDR3 covers 16 residues.

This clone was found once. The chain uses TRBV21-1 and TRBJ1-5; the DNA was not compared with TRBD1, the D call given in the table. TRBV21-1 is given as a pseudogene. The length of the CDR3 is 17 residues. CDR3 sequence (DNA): TGTGCCAGCAGCAAAGCCGGCCAGGACAGGGTGAATCAGCCCCAGCATTTT. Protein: CASSKAGQDRVNQPQHF.

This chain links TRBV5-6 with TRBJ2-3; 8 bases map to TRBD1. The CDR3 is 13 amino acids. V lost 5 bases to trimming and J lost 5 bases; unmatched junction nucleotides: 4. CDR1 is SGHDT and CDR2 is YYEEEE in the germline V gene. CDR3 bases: TGTGCCAGCAGGAGGACAGGGATAGATACGCAGTATTTT. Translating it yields CASRRTGIDTQYF.

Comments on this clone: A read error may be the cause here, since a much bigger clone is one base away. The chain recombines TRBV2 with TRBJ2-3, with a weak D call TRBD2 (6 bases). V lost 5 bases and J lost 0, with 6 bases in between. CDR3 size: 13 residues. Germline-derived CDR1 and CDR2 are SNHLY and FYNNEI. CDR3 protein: CASSRGSTDTQYF. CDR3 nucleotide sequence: TGTGCCAGCAGTCGGGGGAGCACAGATACGCAGTATTTT.

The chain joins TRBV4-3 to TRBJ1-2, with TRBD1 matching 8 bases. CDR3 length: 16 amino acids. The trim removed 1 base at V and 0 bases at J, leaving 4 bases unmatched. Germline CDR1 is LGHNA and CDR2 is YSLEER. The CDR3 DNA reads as TGCGCCAGCAGCCAAGCTTCAGGGGGCACTAACTATGGCTACACCTTC. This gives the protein CASSQASGGTNYGYTF.